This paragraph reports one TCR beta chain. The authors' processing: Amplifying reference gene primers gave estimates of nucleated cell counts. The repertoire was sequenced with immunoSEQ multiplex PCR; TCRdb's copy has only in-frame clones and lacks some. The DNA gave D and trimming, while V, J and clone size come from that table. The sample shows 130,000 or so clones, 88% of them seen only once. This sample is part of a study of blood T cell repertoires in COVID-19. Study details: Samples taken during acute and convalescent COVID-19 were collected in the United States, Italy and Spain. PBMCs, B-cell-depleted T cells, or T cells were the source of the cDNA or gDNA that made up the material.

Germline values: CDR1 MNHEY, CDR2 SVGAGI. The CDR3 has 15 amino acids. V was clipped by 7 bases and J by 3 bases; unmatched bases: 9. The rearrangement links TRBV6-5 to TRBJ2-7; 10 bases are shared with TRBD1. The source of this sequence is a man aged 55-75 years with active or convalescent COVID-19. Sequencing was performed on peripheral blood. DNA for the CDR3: TGTGCCAGCAACAGCCCGGGACAGGGGATCTACGAGCAGTACTTC. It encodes CASNSPGQGIYEQYF.